The subject of this entry is one T cell receptor beta chain. Its antigen remains unidentified. This record belongs to a study of cytomegalovirus exposure and HLA in healthy donors. Study outcomes and limitations: It was reported that the classifier diagnosed cytomegalovirus status with high specificity and sensitivity in both the original and validation cohorts.

Trimming took off 5 bases at V and 6 bases at J, with 11 bases between the two ends. This CDR3 has 13 amino acids. The germline V gene has CDR1 LNHDA and CDR2 SQIVND (reference sequence). The PCR ran on 60 Vbeta and 13 Jbeta primers. The method was immunoSEQ multiplex PCR; TCRdb's version includes in-frame clones alone and lacks a portion of them. The listing contains approximately 77,000 clones. Sequenced input: PBMCs. The chain is built from TRBV19 and TRBJ1-5; no reliable D call. This sequence was found in a man under 40 in good health and CMV-seronegative. In DNA form, the CDR3 reads TGTGCCAGTAGTGAGGGCCCCATTCAGCCCCAGCATTTT. As protein: CASSEGPIQPQHF.